The subject of this entry is one T cell receptor beta chain. V lost 0 bases and J lost 5, with 12 bases in between. Germline values: CDR1 SGDLS, CDR2 YYNGEE. The CDR3 has 14 residues. This sample stems from a study of blood T cell repertoires in COVID-19. For the study at large: Acute and convalescent COVID-19 specimens originated in the United States, Italy and Spain. T cells, B-cell-depleted T cells, or PBMCs provided the cDNA or gDNA that served as material.

Per the study methods: Nucleated cell number was recorded as an estimate derived from reference gene primer amplification. The table came from immunoSEQ multiplex PCR; TCRdb's copy has only in-frame clones and leaves some out. The V and J calls and clone size were taken over from that table, and D and trimming were inferred from the DNA. Of approximately 150,000 clones in the sample, roughly nine tenths are singletons; the top ten hold over 4.5%. This sequence joins TRBV9 and TRBJ2-7; a possible D gene is TRBD2 (5 bases). The TCR comes from a human donor in a cohort sampled during active COVID-19. Material for sequencing was peripheral blood. CDR3 in DNA: TGTGCCAGCAGCGTAGGGGGTTCCGGGAACGAGCAGTACTTC. Translation: CASSVGGSGNEQYF. Combining the CDR3 with reference TRBV9 and TRBJ2-7 gives the whole variable domain DSGVTQTPKHLITATGQRVTLRCSPRSGDLSVYWYQQSLDQGLQFLIQYYNGEERAKGNILERFSAQQFPDLHSELNLSSLELGDSALYFCASSVGGSGNEQYFGPGTRLTVT.